The rows below give T cell receptor beta chains drawn from one sample of a study of immune heterogeneity within non-small cell lung tumors. MiXCR was run by TCRdb on the multiplex PCR reads, yielding one entry per CDR3 protein. This table has some 3,900 distinct CDR3 sequences, 27% appearing once. The specimen was lung tumor tissue. All receptors come from a man aged 55 to 70 with non-small cell lung cancer. The CDR3 runs from the conserved cysteine through the conserved F or W. A D gene is named only where the DNA matches it firmly. The size field is filled for only some rows; it gives once, few, many or a size class.

V gene	clone size	J gene	D gene	CDR3 protein	CDR3 DNA
TRBV5-6	NA	TRBJ2-2	NA	CASSLVRGWITGELFF	TGTGCCAGCAGCTTGGTGCGCGGGTGGATCACCGGGGAGCTGTTTTTT
TRBV6-1	NA	TRBJ1-4	NA	CASIVGDRKLFF	TGTGCCAGCATCGTAGGGGATAGAAAACTGTTTTTT
TRBV24-1	NA	TRBJ1-6	NA	CVTSRSGNSPLHF	TGTGTCACCTCGAGAAGCGGGAATTCACCCCTCCACTTT
TRBV7-2	few	TRBJ1-3	NA	CASSLSSTLPRNTIYF	TGTGCCAGCAGCTTGTCTTCGACGCTACCCAGAAACACCATATATTTT
TRBV6-9	NA	TRBJ1-1	NA	CASSWKTEAFF	TGTGCCAGCAGTTGGAAGACTGAAGCTTTCTTT
TRBV6-2/TRBV6-3	NA	TRBJ2-2	NA	CASSYGQRNTGELSF	TGTGCCAGCAGTTACGGTCAGAGAAACACCGGGGAGCTGTCTTTT
TRBV9	NA	TRBJ2-3	TRBD1	CASSPRGRSTDKQYF	TGTGCCAGCAGCCCGAGGGGGCGCAGCACAGATAAGCAGTATTTT
TRBV27	medium-sized	TRBJ1-2	NA	CAPLIADGEDEGYTF	TGTGCCCCCCTTATCGCAGATGGAGAGGACGAGGGCTACACCTTC
TRBV12-3/TRBV12-4	medium-sized	TRBJ2-1	TRBD2	CASKELAGVYNEQFF	TGTGCCAGCAAAGAACTAGCGGGAGTGTACAATGAGCAGTTCTTC
TRBV5-6	NA	TRBJ2-3	NA	CASSYRPSGFTDTQYF	TGTGCCAGCAGCTATAGGCCAAGCGGATTCACAGATACGCAGTATTTT
TRBV4-1	NA	TRBJ2-1	TRBD2	CASSQDRGGRATSYNEQFF	TGCGCCAGCAGCCAAGATCGAGGCGGGAGGGCCACGTCCTACAATGAGCAGTTCTTC
TRBV5-1	few	TRBJ2-1	NA	CATNSGAGGNEQFF	TGCGCCACCAACTCCGGGGCCGGGGGTAATGAGCAGTTCTTC
TRBV12-3/TRBV12-4	NA	TRBJ2-5	NA	CASSLGRGGFQETQYF	TGTGCCAGCAGTTTAGGGCGCGGCGGGTTCCAAGAGACCCAGTACTTC
TRBV6-1	medium-sized	TRBJ2-3	TRBD2	CASRITTIAGVDTDTQYF	TGTGCCAGCAGGATCACCACGATAGCGGGAGTAGACACAGATACGCAGTATTTT
TRBV4-1	few	TRBJ2-6	NA	CASSQDKGSSGANVLTF	TGCGCCAGCAGCCAAGATAAAGGCAGCTCTGGGGCCAACGTCCTGACTTTC
TRBV6-1	medium-sized	TRBJ1-1	TRBD1	CASSYPPGQGTVTEAFF	TGTGCCAGCAGTTATCCCCCCGGACAGGGGACAGTCACTGAAGCTTTCTTT
TRBV27	medium-sized	TRBJ2-1	NA	CASSLTGTPYNEQFF	TGTGCCAGCAGTCTTACCGGGACACCGTACAATGAGCAGTTCTTC
TRBV3-1	NA	TRBJ2-5	NA	CASSYRSQETQYF	TGTGCCAGCAGCTACCGATCCCAGGAGACCCAGTACTTC
TRBV5-1	once	TRBJ2-7	TRBD1	CATSLSTGGYEQYF	TGCGCCACCAGCTTGTCTACAGGGGGTTACGAGCAGTACTTC
TRBV4-1	large	TRBJ1-2	NA	CASSQTGRESYGYTF	TGCGCCAGCAGCCAGACGGGACGGGAATCTTATGGCTACACCTTC
TRBV3-1	NA	TRBJ1-4	NA	CASSQEEGQLDEKPFF	TGTGCCAGCAGCCAAGAGGAGGGGCAATTGGATGAAAAACCGTTTTTT
TRBV11-2	few	TRBJ2-3	TRBD1	CASSRTGEHTDTQYF	TGTGCCAGCAGCCGGACAGGGGAACACACAGATACGCAGTATTTT
TRBV28	medium-sized	TRBJ1-6	TRBD1	CASARDRGLSPLHF	TGTGCCAGCGCCAGGGACAGGGGGCTCTCACCCCTCCACTTT
TRBV19	NA	TRBJ2-7	TRBD1	CASNPFLGTEPYEQYF	TGTGCCAGTAACCCTTTTTTGGGGACAGAACCCTACGAGCAGTACTTC
TRBV7-9	few	TRBJ2-7	NA	CASSPPGVSGDYEQYF	TGTGCCAGCAGCCCTCCCGGGGTATCAGGGGACTACGAGCAGTACTTC
TRBV20-1	few	TRBJ2-2	NA	CSASRQSTGELFF	TGCAGTGCTAGTCGCCAGTCCACCGGGGAGCTGTTTTTT
TRBV19	NA	TRBJ1-5	TRBD1	CASSIDLGTGRNSNQPQHF	TGTGCCAGTAGTATAGATCTCGGGACAGGACGAAATAGCAATCAGCCCCAGCATTTT
TRBV28	medium-sized	TRBJ1-5	TRBD1	CASSPSGGLKPQHF	TGTGCCAGCAGTCCCTCAGGGGGTCTTAAGCCCCAGCATTTT
TRBV19	NA	TRBJ1-1	NA	CANSIVGKMNTEAFF	TGTGCCAATAGTATTGTGGGGAAGATGAACACTGAAGCTTTCTTT